These 28 T cell receptor beta chains came from one sample sequenced in a study of CD8+ T cells in alopecia areata. Following extraction, RNA underwent reverse transcription to cDNA, which served as the sequencing template. Repertoires were generated with immunoSEQ multiplex PCR, while TCRdb's copy carries only in-frame clones and drops some. The table has 110,000 to 150,000 clones, about three fifths seen once. The sequenced material came from CD8+ T cells sorted from blood. The receptors shown here come from a human donor in good health.

The CDR3 sequence is CAIRRWVTGELFF. The CDR3 coding sequence is TGTGCCATCAGACGGTGGGTCACCGGGGAGCTGTTTTTT. The chain couples TRBV10-3 to TRBJ2-2, with unresolved D. V was clipped by 6 bases and J by 4 bases, with 9 bases between them. CDR3 size: 13 residues. Per germline, CDR1 ENHRY and CDR2 SYGVKD.

This clone has just one count. V usage is TRBV5-4 and J usage is TRBJ1-2; no clear D. The ends were cut back, 0 bases at V and 8 bases at J, with 11 bases in the middle. The CDR3 loop spans 13 amino acids. Germline loops: CDR1 SGHNT, CDR2 YYREEE (reference sequence). CDR3 residues: CASSLVGSGGYTF. The CDR3 DNA reads as TGTGCCAGCAGCTTGGTAGGGTCGGGCGGCTACACCTTC. Filled out from reference TRBV5-4 and TRBJ1-2, the complete variable domain reads ETGVTQSPTHLIKTRGQQVTLRCSSQSGHNTVSWYQQALGQGPQFIFQYYREEENGRGNFPPRFSGLQFPNYSSELNVNALELDDSALYLCASSLVGSGGYTFGSGTRLTVV.

The J gene is TRBJ2-7, the V gene TRBV9; TRBD1 agrees at 7 bases. Trimming cost V 4 bases and J 2 bases; bases outside gene matches: 6. CDR1 and CDR2 from the germline V gene are SGDLS and YYNGEE. The CDR3 length is 14 residues. CDR3: CASSPWDSPYEQYF. As DNA, the CDR3 is TGTGCCAGCAGCCCTTGGGACAGCCCCTACGAGCAGTACTTC. The full variable domain, its missing parts supplied by reference TRBV9 and TRBJ2-7, is DSGVTQTPKHLITATGQRVTLRCSPRSGDLSVYWYQQSLDQGLQFLIQYYNGEERAKGNILERFSAQQFPDLHSELNLSSLELGDSALYFCASSPWDSPYEQYFGPGTRLTVT.

This clone was counted a single time. J is TRBJ2-5 and V is TRBV5-1; 10 bases are a match to TRBD1. CDR1 is SGHRS and CDR2 is YFSETQ in the germline V gene. The CDR3 extends over 17 amino acids. Losses at the gene ends were 5 bases for V and 0 bases for J; bases not matched to a gene: 10. The CDR3: CASSVRMGQGYQETQYF. Here the CDR3 DNA reads TGCGCCAGCAGTGTCAGGATGGGACAGGGGTACCAAGAGACCCAGTACTTC.

The V gene is TRBV20-1, the J gene TRBJ2-7; a possible D gene is TRBD2 (6 bases). This CDR3 contains 11 residues. With 6 bases removed from V and 9 bases from J, the gap between germline ends came to 15 bases. Germline V gene data show CDR1 as DFQATT and CDR2 as SNEGSKA (reference sequence). CDR3 region: CSAHSSGLQYF. The CDR3 DNA sequence: TGCAGTGCCCATTCCAGCGGGTTGCAGTACTTC.

This chain uses TRBV29-1 with TRBJ2-1, with D hard to call. From germline, CDR1 is SQVTM and CDR2 ANQGSEA. The CDR3 runs to 17 residues. V was clipped by 1 base and J by 0 bases, with 16 bases between them. CDR3 nucleotides: TGCAGCGTTGAAGGGTCCCCTACGAAGAGCTCCTACAATGAGCAGTTCTTC. Residues: CSVEGSPTKSSYNEQFF.

Written as DNA, the CDR3 is TGTGCCAGTAGTATAGACCCGGGCGGGAATCAGCCCCAGCATTTT. This translates into CASSIDPGGNQPQHF. The gene calls are TRBV19 and TRBJ1-5; unclear D gene. The CDR3 consists of 15 residues. The V and J ends lost 0 bases and 4 bases respectively, with 10 bases between them. Germline lookup yields CDR1 LNHDA and CDR2 SQIVND (reference sequence). The whole variable domain, remainder taken from reference TRBV19 and TRBJ1-5, is DGGITQSPKYLFRKEGQNVTLSCEQNLNHDAMYWYRQDPGQGLRLIYYSQIVNDFQKGDIAEGYSVSREKKESFPLTVTSAQKNPTAFYLCASSIDPGGNQPQHFGDGTRLSIL.

The genes are TRBV7-2 and TRBJ2-3; no reliable D call. With 5 bases removed from V and 6 bases from J, the gap between germline ends came to 18 bases. Looked up from germline, CDR1 is SGHTA and CDR2 is FQGNSA. There are 15 residues in the CDR3. Here the CDR3 DNA reads TGTGCCAGCAGCATACTCACGAGACGGACGGATACGCAGTATTTT. It codes for CASSILTRRTDTQYF.

In DNA form, the CDR3 reads TGTGCCAGCAGCCCTGAGGGCTCCACAGATACGCAGTATTTT. It translates to CASSPEGSTDTQYF. The chain recombines TRBV7-9 with TRBJ2-3; D perhaps matches TRBD2 (5 bases). The CDR3 is 14 amino acids. Germline V CDR1 and CDR2: SEHNR, FQNEAQ (reference sequence). V shed 5 bases and J shed 2 bases, with 11 bases lying between them.

The chain links TRBV5-1 to TRBJ2-7, with 7 nucleotides matching TRBD2. The CDR3 runs to 13 residues. The J segment lost 3 bases and the V segment lost 3 bases, leaving 3 bases of the junction unmatched. Germline V gene sequence: CDR1 SGHRS, CDR2 YFSETQ. The DNA for the CDR3 is TGCGCCAGCAGCTCGGGACTACTCTACGAGCAGTACTTC. Protein product: CASSSGLLYEQYF.

This clone is a singleton in its sample. The chain carries TRBV28 and TRBJ2-7; 7 positions agree with TRBD1. Germline V lookup: CDR1 MDHEN, CDR2 SYDVKM. The CDR3 is 15 residues long. Trimming at V came to 6 bases and at J to 5 bases, leaving 13 bases not matched to a gene. The CDR3 nucleotides read TGTGCCAGCAGGACCTCGGAACAGGGGATACACGAGCAGTACTTC. It yields the protein CASRTSEQGIHEQYF.

The rearrangement uses TRBV27 and TRBJ1-1, with D possibly being TRBD1 (5 bases). Germline V gene lookup returns CDR1 MNHEY and CDR2 SMNVEV (reference sequence). V was trimmed by 9 bases and J by 5 bases, leaving 16 bases between them. This CDR3 has 13 amino acids. The CDR3 DNA reads TGTGCCAGTTCCCAGGGTCGGTCGACTGAAGCTTTCTTT. Translation gives CASSQGRSTEAFF.

This clone has only a few counts. The chain links TRBV7-9 to TRBJ2-5, with TRBD2 as a possible D gene (5 bases). Germline V CDR1 and CDR2: SEHNR, FQNEAQ (reference sequence). CDR3 size: 15 residues. V dropped 2 bases and J dropped 2 bases, with 12 bases sitting between them. The CDR3 DNA follows: TGTGCCAGCAGCTTAATTCCTAGCCGGCAAGAGACCCAGTACTTC. Translating it yields CASSLIPSRQETQYF.

A note on this clone: One junction end disagrees with the germline gene, perhaps due to a read error. The chain carries TRBV27 and TRBJ2-1; weak D call: TRBD2 (5 bases). The CDR3 runs 17 residues. Per germline, CDR1 MNHEY and CDR2 SMNVEV (reference sequence). The CDR3 loop reads CASSLYGASSGYNEQFF. In DNA form, the CDR3 reads TGTGCAAGCAGTTTATATGGTGCTTCCTCGGGGTACAATGAGCAGTTCTTC.

This chain connects TRBV27 to TRBJ2-1, with a weak D call TRBD2 (5 bases). This CDR3 region has 12 residues. Germline assignment: CDR1 MNHEY and CDR2 SMNVEV (reference sequence). With 6 bases removed from V and 8 bases from J, the gap between germline ends came to 11 bases. Here the CDR3 DNA reads TGTGCCAGCAGCCTTTCGGGATATGAGCAGTTCTTC. Residues: CASSLSGYEQFF.

The CDR3 loop is CASSSRKGGGYNEQFF. The CDR3 DNA sequence: TGTGCCAGCAGCTCGCGTAAGGGAGGGGGCTACAATGAGCAGTTCTTC. The rearrangement joins TRBV5-6 to TRBJ2-1; possible D gene TRBD2, 7 bases. The CDR3 has 16 residues. Trimming removed 3 bases from V and 3 bases from J, with 16 bases in between. Germline CDR1 reads SGHDT; CDR2 reads YYEEEE.

As regards this clone: An end of the junction differs from the germline gene, which may be a read error. V usage is TRBV13 and J usage is TRBJ1-1; D gene unclear. The CDR3 sequence is 14 residues long. Germline CDR1 PRHDT, CDR2 FYEKMQ (reference sequence). As DNA, the CDR3 is TGCGCCAGCAGCCATACCCGGGGAAACCCTGAAGCTTTCTTT. Protein product: CASSHTRGNPEAFF.

The chain carries TRBV9 and TRBJ2-3; D remains ambiguous. CDR3 length: 10 amino acids. Germline assignment: CDR1 SGDLS and CDR2 YYNGEE. The V and J ends lost 3 bases and 4 bases respectively, with 0 bases between them. CDR3 in DNA: TGTGCCAGCAGCGCAGATACGCAGTATTTT. Protein product: CASSADTQYF.

This clone came up a few times. The chain recombines TRBV29-1 with TRBJ2-7, with 12 nucleotides matching TRBD1. Trimming cost V 6 bases and J 5 bases; bases outside gene matches: 8. This CDR3 is 14 amino acids long. The germline gives CDR1 SQVTM, CDR2 ANQGSEA. In nucleotides, the CDR3 is TGCAGCGTGAACTTGGGACAGGGGGCAAACGAGCAGTACTTC. Translated: CSVNLGQGANEQYF.

This chain links TRBV4-1 with TRBJ2-3, with 8 bases matching TRBD2. Trimming at V came to 6 bases and at J to 0 bases, leaving 5 bases not matched to a gene. CDR1 and CDR2 from the germline V gene are MGHRA and YSYEKL. This CDR3 comprises 15 residues. As DNA, the CDR3 is TGCGCCAGCAGAAAGGGACTAGGAAGCACAGATACGCAGTATTTT. This gives the protein CASRKGLGSTDTQYF.

Comment on this clone: In the same sample, other DNA sequences code for this CDR3. The chain employs TRBV29-1 and TRBJ1-2; D is ambiguous. The CDR3 covers 11 residues. With 0 bases removed from V and 7 bases from J, the gap between germline ends came to 6 bases. CDR1 SQVTM and CDR2 ANQGSEA come from the germline V gene. In DNA, the CDR3 is TGCAGCGTTGAAGATCGAGTTGGCTACACCTTC. The encoded protein is CSVEDRVGYTF. The variable domain in full, with the rest retrieved from reference TRBV29-1 and TRBJ1-2, is SAVISQKPSRDICQRGTSLTIQCQVDSQVTMMFWYRQQPGQSLTLIATANQGSEATYESGFVIDKFPISRPNLTFSTLTVSNMSPEDSSIYLCSVEDRVGYTFGSGTRLTVV.

V and J are TRBV29-1 and TRBJ1-2; D possibly corresponds to TRBD1 (6 bases). This CDR3 spans 15 amino acids. In germline, CDR1 is SQVTM, CDR2 ANQGSEA. V lost 1 base to trimming and J lost 2 bases, with 14 bases between them. DNA of the CDR3: TGCAGCGTTGAAGCATCGACAGGAACCAACTATGGCTACACCTTC. This gives the protein CSVEASTGTNYGYTF.

This clone came up once. The chain employs TRBV5-6 and TRBJ2-1, with unresolved D. The CDR3 runs 12 residues. Germline V CDR1 and CDR2: SGHDT, YYEEEE. Trimming took off 5 bases at V and 7 bases at J, with 10 bases between the two ends. CDR3 region: CASSNGGNEQFF. The CDR3 DNA reads TGTGCCAGCAGTAATGGTGGGAATGAGCAGTTCTTC.

This clone is a singleton in its sample. This chain joins TRBV6-5 and TRBJ2-1, with 7 bases fitting TRBD1. Germline values: CDR1 MNHEY, CDR2 SVGAGI. This CDR3 is 13 amino acids long. V lost 5 bases and J lost 6; bases outside the gene matches: 4. The CDR3 DNA reads as TGTGCCAGCAGTCAGGGACAGTCCAATGAGCAGTTCTTC. Amino acid sequence: CASSQGQSNEQFF.

V usage is TRBV7-9 and J usage is TRBJ1-2; D is ambiguous. CDR1 is SEHNR, CDR2 FQNEAQ, per germline (reference sequence). With 5 bases removed from V and 0 bases from J, the gap between germline ends came to 16 bases. The CDR3 runs to 16 residues. The DNA of the CDR3 is TGTGCCAGCAGCCCTTCGAGGGATCTAGCTAACTATGGCTACACCTTC. This codes for CASSPSRDLANYGYTF.

CDR3 loop: CSVQGDYNEQFF. The CDR3 nucleotides are TGCAGCGTTCAGGGGGACTACAATGAGCAGTTCTTC. This rearrangement joins TRBV29-1 to TRBJ2-1; 7 nucleotides match TRBD1. Trimming took 5 bases from V and 3 from J; bases not matched to a gene: 1. CDR3 length equals 12 residues. Looked up from germline, CDR1 is SQVTM and CDR2 is ANQGSEA.

V gene TRBV19 combines with J gene TRBJ1-2; 7 nucleotides agree with TRBD1. V lost 6 bases to trimming and J lost 3 bases; unmatched junction nucleotides: 10. The CDR3 runs 15 residues. The germline V gene encodes CDR1 LNHDA and CDR2 SQIVND (reference sequence). The DNA of the CDR3 is TGTGCCAGTAGCAATGCCCCCACAGGGGACTATGGCTACACCTTC. This encodes CASSNAPTGDYGYTF.

J is TRBJ2-5 and V is TRBV19; D gene unclear. Germline V gene lookup returns CDR1 LNHDA and CDR2 SQIVND (reference sequence). This CDR3 spans 13 amino acids. Between the trimmed V and J ends, which lost 3 bases and 2 bases, there was a span of 7 bases. The CDR3 region is CASSIKIQETQYF. The CDR3 region has the DNA TGTGCCAGTAGTATCAAGATTCAAGAGACCCAGTACTTC.